Shown below are 23 T cell receptor beta chains from a single sample sequenced in a study of low-dose radiotherapy and immunotherapy resistance in tumors (dated by TCRdb to 2021 to 2024). TCRdb shows the sequencer as Illumina MiniSeq. First-strand cDNA was synthesized with Superscript III and a set of TRAV- and TRBV-specific primers, covering both TCRalpha and TCRbeta chains. TCRs were amplified for about 22 PCR cycles with Phusion, using a constant-region primer paired with the adapter attached to the V primers. TCRdb took the public reads, trimmed them with fastp at Q25, ran MiXCR for clone calling and kept in-frame beta chains. Duplicate CDR3 protein sequences are folded into a single record with the most common DNA and genes. In this sample the table shows around 99,000 distinct CDR3 sequences, under 10% of which occur a single time. Together, the top ten hold around 1% of the sample. Interpreted using the paper, the time point label stands for: before trial treatment.

The sequencing here drew on PBMCs, taken before treatment. The receptors were sampled from a male donor with prostate cancer.

This clonotype showed up many times. The genes are TRBV18 and TRBJ2-7; D remains unclear. V was pared by 0 bases and J by 6 bases, with 9 bases between. This CDR3 comprises 13 residues. Germline CDR1 KGHSH, CDR2 LQKENI. CDR3 coding DNA: TGTGCCAGCTCACCACCTAATTCGGGCGAGCAGTACTTC. Protein product: CASSPPNSGEQYF.

This clonotype was seen repeatedly, ten times or more. The rearrangement links TRBV3-1 to TRBJ1-1, with D tentatively TRBD1 (5 bases). The CDR3 runs to 14 residues. Germline CDR1 and CDR2: LGHDT and YNNKEL (reference sequence). The germline V and J ends were trimmed by 1 base and 5 bases, with 11 bases remaining between them. CDR3 amino acids: CASSQVGVGTEAFF. CDR3 sequence (DNA): TGTGCCAGCAGCCAAGTGGGGGTAGGGACTGAAGCTTTCTTT.

This clonotype was seen at least ten times. The V call is TRBV29-1, the J call TRBJ2-1, with D hard to call. With 7 bases removed from V and 2 bases from J, the gap between germline ends came to 12 bases. The CDR3 is 13 amino acids. Germline loops: CDR1 SQVTM, CDR2 ANQGSEA. The CDR3 nucleotides read TGCAGCGCCCGGAGTACCACCTACAATGAGCAGTTCTTC. Its protein is CSARSTTYNEQFF.

This clonotype has a count of ten or more. The chain combines TRBV27 with TRBJ2-5; 7 nucleotides align to TRBD2. The trim removed 8 bases at V and 4 bases at J, leaving 7 bases unmatched. The CDR3 runs to 13 residues. CDR1 and CDR2 (germline): MNHEY, SMNVEV (reference sequence). The chain's CDR3 is CASGRGGSETQYF. The CDR3 nucleotides are TGTGCCAGCGGACGCGGGGGATCAGAGACCCAGTACTTC.

This clonotype showed up many times. J is TRBJ2-3 and V is TRBV5-6; D not resolved. The V gene's germline CDR1 is SGHDT and CDR2 YYEEEE. The V gene lost 2 bases and the J gene lost 2 bases, with 9 bases spanning the gap. There are 14 residues in the CDR3. CDR3 protein: CASSFRSDTDTQYF. CDR3 bases: TGTGCCAGCAGCTTTAGGAGTGACACAGATACGCAGTATTTT.

This clonotype was seen many times. The chain joins TRBV27 to TRBJ2-7; maybe TRBD2 (6 bases). V was trimmed by 2 bases and J by 4 bases, leaving 12 bases between them. This CDR3 has 14 residues. Germline V gene sequence: CDR1 MNHEY, CDR2 SMNVEV (reference sequence). CDR3 loop: CASSLDPGAYEQYF. DNA for the CDR3: TGTGCCAGCAGTTTAGATCCGGGAGCTTACGAGCAGTACTTC.

This clonotype was found many times. The V and J genes are TRBV5-1 and TRBJ2-7; D tentatively fits TRBD1 or TRBD2 (5 bases each). The V gene lost 5 bases and the J gene lost 0 bases, with 15 bases spanning the gap. The germline V gene has CDR1 SGHRS and CDR2 YFSETQ. The CDR3 totals 15 residues. This CDR3 reads CASRRTGTNSYEQYF. In DNA form, the CDR3 reads TGCGCCAGCAGGAGAACCGGGACGAACTCCTACGAGCAGTACTTC.

This clonotype was seen many times. The rearrangement uses TRBV6-5 and TRBJ2-1; no clear D. Germline CDR1 is MNHEY and CDR2 is SVGAGI. V was trimmed by 5 bases and J by 9 bases, leaving 8 bases between them. The CDR3 is made up of 11 amino acids. The CDR3 DNA reads as TGTGCCAGCAGTGACCGTAGTGAGCAGTTCTTC. It yields the protein CASSDRSEQFF.

This clonotype appeared many times. The chain carries TRBV30 and TRBJ2-7; D uncertain. There are 13 residues in the CDR3. The germline V gene encodes CDR1 GTSNPN and CDR2 SVGIG (reference sequence). Trimming took off 0 bases at V and 0 bases at J, with 6 bases between the two ends. CDR3 nucleotides: TGTGCCTGGAGTGTAGCCAGCTCCTACGAGCAGTACTTC. Its protein is CAWSVASSYEQYF.

Ten or more counts support this clonotype. This chain connects TRBV13 to TRBJ2-5; tentatively, D is TRBD1 (6 bases). Germline assignment: CDR1 PRHDT and CDR2 FYEKMQ (reference sequence). The CDR3 has 12 amino acids. Between the trimmed V and J ends, which lost 0 bases and 7 bases, there was a span of 6 bases. The CDR3 region has the DNA TGTGCCAGCAGCTTAGGAGGGGGGACCCAGTACTTC. As protein: CASSLGGGTQYF.

There are many counts of this clonotype. The chain recombines TRBV29-1 with TRBJ2-3; D is undetermined. Germline V lookup: CDR1 SQVTM, CDR2 ANQGSEA. The CDR3 runs 11 residues. V was trimmed by 3 bases and J by 6 bases, leaving 7 bases between them. As DNA, the CDR3 is TGCAGCGTTGATAGGTGGGATACGCAGTATTTT. Translating gives CSVDRWDTQYF.

This clonotype showed up many times. V and J are TRBV30 and TRBJ1-5, with D uncertain. V lost 2 bases and J 2 bases, leaving 10 bases between the germline ends. Germline V gene lookup returns CDR1 GTSNPN and CDR2 SVGIG (reference sequence). This CDR3 comprises 14 residues. The CDR3 sequence is CAWSHSGRNQPQHF. CDR3 nucleotides: TGTGCCTGGAGTCACAGTGGGCGCAATCAGCCCCAGCATTTT.

This clonotype was counted many times. The J gene is TRBJ1-6, the V gene TRBV12-3 or TRBV12-4, with D hard to call. Trimming took 8 bases from V and 7 from J, leaving 12 bases between them. The CDR3 totals 13 residues. The CDR3 DNA reads as TGTGCCAGCTGGAGGAACTCGAATTCACCCCTCCACTTT. This codes for CASWRNSNSPLHF.

This clonotype was detected many times. The J gene is TRBJ1-1, the V gene TRBV15; no clear D gene. CDR1 and CDR2 (germline): LNHNV, YYDKDF (reference sequence). V lost 0 bases and J lost 7, with 9 bases in between. CDR3 size: 13 residues. CDR3 in amino acids: CATSRDLGGEAFF. The CDR3 DNA is TGTGCCACCAGCAGAGATTTAGGCGGTGAAGCTTTCTTT.

This clonotype was seen repeatedly, ten times or more. The gene calls are TRBV5-1 and TRBJ1-2, with D unclear. V was pared by 4 bases and J by 3 bases, with 10 bases between. The CDR3 is 13 residues long. Germline loops: CDR1 SGHRS, CDR2 YFSETQ. The CDR3 spells CASSAGGDYGYTF. The CDR3 coding sequence is TGCGCCAGCAGCGCGGGAGGCGACTATGGCTACACCTTC.

This clonotype occurred many times. V is TRBV7-2 and J is TRBJ2-5, with D uncertain. CDR1 is SGHTA and CDR2 is FQGNSA in the germline V gene. The CDR3 extends over 14 amino acids. Trimming stripped 5 bases from V and 4 bases from J, with 14 bases between. The CDR3 is CASSPQAARETQYF. Here the CDR3 DNA reads TGTGCCAGCAGCCCGCAGGCCGCCCGAGAGACCCAGTACTTC.

This clonotype was seen at least ten times. The J gene is TRBJ2-1, the V gene TRBV3-1; TRBD2 aligns across 13 bases. V was pared by 1 base and J by 4 bases, with 7 bases of the junction left unmatched. The germline V gene has CDR1 LGHDT and CDR2 YNNKEL (reference sequence). The CDR3 runs to 18 residues. Written as DNA, the CDR3 is TGTGCCAGCAGCCAAGTACTAGCGGGAGGGTCGGCGTACAATGAGCAGTTCTTC. Amino acid sequence: CASSQVLAGGSAYNEQFF.

This clonotype was observed at least ten times. The chain joins TRBV30 to TRBJ2-7; 11 positions match TRBD2. Germline CDR1 reads GTSNPN; CDR2 reads SVGIG (reference sequence). V dropped 2 bases and J dropped 6; count of bases not matched to a gene: 3. The CDR3 contains 13 residues. CDR3 nucleotides: TGTGCCTGGAGTCCAGGACTAGCGGGCGAGCAGTACTTC. Amino acid sequence: CAWSPGLAGEQYF.

In this sample, this clonotype turned up a few times. The chain carries TRBV20-1 and TRBJ1-1, with D unclear. The CDR3 runs 13 residues. Germline lookup yields CDR1 DFQATT and CDR2 SNEGSKA (reference sequence). V was pared by 2 bases and J by 1 base, with 8 bases between. This CDR3 reads CSARHLRNTEAFF. The CDR3 nucleotides are TGCAGTGCTAGACACCTTCGGAACACTGAAGCTTTCTTT.

This clonotype was detected many times. This chain connects TRBV9 to TRBJ2-7; D is ambiguous. Germline CDR1 is SGDLS and CDR2 is YYNGEE. The CDR3 length is 9 residues. V lost 6 bases and J lost 4, with 2 bases in between. As DNA, the CDR3 is TGTGCCAGCAATTACGAGCAGTACTTC. It encodes CASNYEQYF. Filled out from reference TRBV9 and TRBJ2-7, the complete variable domain reads DSGVTQTPKHLITATGQRVTLRCSPRSGDLSVYWYQQSLDQGLQFLIQYYNGEERAKGNILERFSAQQFPDLHSELNLSSLELGDSALYFCASNYEQYFGPGTRLTVT.

This clonotype was observed at least ten times. The chain is built from TRBV12-3 or TRBV12-4 and TRBJ2-6, with D unclear. The CDR3 extends over 13 amino acids. With 8 bases removed from V and 4 bases from J, the gap between germline ends came to 9 bases. The CDR3 loop reads CASRRAGANVLTF. In DNA form, the CDR3 reads TGTGCCAGCCGAAGGGCGGGGGCCAACGTCCTGACTTTC.

This rearrangement joins TRBV28 to TRBJ1-2, with D maybe TRBD1 (5 bases). CDR3 length equals 13 residues. V lost 4 bases to trimming and J lost 4 bases, with 10 bases between them. CDR1 is MDHEN and CDR2 is SYDVKM in the germline V gene. The CDR3 DNA is TGTGCCAGCAGTTCCGGGGCCCGCTATGGCTACACCTTC. This translates into CASSSGARYGYTF.

Many counts were recorded for this clonotype. The chain has TRBV6-5 and TRBJ2-4; D possibly uses TRBD1 or TRBD2 (5 bases each). The CDR3 totals 16 residues. Germline CDR1 is MNHEY and CDR2 is SVGAGI. The ends were cut back, 5 bases at V and 2 bases at J, with 16 bases in the middle. CDR3 region: CASSPGPTTTKNIQYF. CDR3 nucleotide sequence: TGTGCCAGCAGTCCGGGACCGACGACGACCAAAAACATTCAGTACTTC.